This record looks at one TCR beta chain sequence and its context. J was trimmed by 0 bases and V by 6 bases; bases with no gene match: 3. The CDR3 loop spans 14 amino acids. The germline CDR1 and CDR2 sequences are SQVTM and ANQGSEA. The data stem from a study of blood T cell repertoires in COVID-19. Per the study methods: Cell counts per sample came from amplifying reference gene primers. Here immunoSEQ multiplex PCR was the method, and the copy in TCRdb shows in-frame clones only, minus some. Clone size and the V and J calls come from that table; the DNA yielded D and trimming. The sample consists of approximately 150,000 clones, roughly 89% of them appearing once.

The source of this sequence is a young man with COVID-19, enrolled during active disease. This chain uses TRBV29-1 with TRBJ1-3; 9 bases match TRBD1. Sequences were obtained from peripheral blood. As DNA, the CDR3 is TGCAGCGTCACAGGGGGCCACTCTGGAAACACCATATATTTT. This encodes CSVTGGHSGNTIYF. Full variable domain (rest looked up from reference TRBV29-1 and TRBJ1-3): SAVISQKPSRDICQRGTSLTIQCQVDSQVTMMFWYRQQPGQSLTLIATANQGSEATYESGFVIDKFPISRPNLTFSTLTVSNMSPEDSSIYLCSVTGGHSGNTIYFGEGSWLTVV.